The clone carrying this T cell receptor beta chain was detected ten times or more. What it recognizes is unknown. CDR3 length: 15 amino acids. Per germline, CDR1 SGHVS and CDR2 FQNEAQ. The V and J ends lost 2 bases and 8 bases respectively, with 16 bases between them. These data originate in a study of CD8+CD57+ T cells in acquired aplastic anemia. Overall study context: Sorted CD4+ and CD8+ cells gave an average of 3.2 ug of DNA.

Study-level results: Patients and controls were found to share twenty-nine CD8+ CDR3 sequences. Patients versus controls showed no significant CD8+ Simpson's diversity difference.

The use of genomic DNA as template underpinned the TCR beta VDJ and CDR3 profiling. Via MiXCR, TCRdb re-called the reads, giving one row per CDR3 protein. Among more than 95,000 distinct CDR3 sequences listed, roughly 40% were seen once. All patients picked for sequencing had shown, by flow cytometry, an expansion of CD8+CD57+ cells. Every patient presented with severe acquired aplastic anemia. The TCR sequence derives from a human donor with aplastic anemia. The sample was sorted CD4+, CD8+, or CD8+CD57+ T cells (not recorded which) from PBMCs. This rearrangement joins TRBV7-8 to TRBJ2-1; unclear D gene. The CDR3 nucleotides are TGTGCCAGCAGCTTAATGAACGGTGATAGGGATGAGCAGTTCTTC. It is translated as CASSLMNGDRDEQFF.